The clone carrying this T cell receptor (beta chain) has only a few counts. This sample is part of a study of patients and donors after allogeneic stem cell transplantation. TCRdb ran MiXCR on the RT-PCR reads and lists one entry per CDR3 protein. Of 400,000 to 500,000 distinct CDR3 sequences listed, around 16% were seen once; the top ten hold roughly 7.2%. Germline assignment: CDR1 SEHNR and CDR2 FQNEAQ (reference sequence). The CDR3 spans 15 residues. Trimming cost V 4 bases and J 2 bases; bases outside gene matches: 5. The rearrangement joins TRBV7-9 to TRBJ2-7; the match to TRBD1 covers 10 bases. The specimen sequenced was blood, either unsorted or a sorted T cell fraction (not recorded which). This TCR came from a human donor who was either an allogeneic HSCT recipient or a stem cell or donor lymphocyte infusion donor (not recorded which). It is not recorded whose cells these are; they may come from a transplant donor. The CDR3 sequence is CASSSAGQGAYEQYF. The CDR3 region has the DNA TGTGCCAGCAGCTCCGCCGGACAGGGGGCCTACGAGCAGTACTTC.